Below are 19 T cell receptor beta chains sequenced from a single sample in a study of identical twins. One entry per CDR3 protein, called by TCRdb with MiXCR from the 5' RACE reads. The sample yields about 730,000 distinct CDR3 sequences, 21% seen once. This sample also appeared in a second study, on T cells expressing NK-cell markers.

Sequencing was carried out using PBMCs. These receptors came from a woman aged 18-29 years in good health.

The chain recombines TRBV20-1 with TRBJ2-7, with 15 bases identical to TRBD2. The CDR3 extends over 20 amino acids. In germline, CDR1 is DFQATT, CDR2 SNEGSKA (reference sequence). V lost 0 bases, J lost 7 bases, and 19 bases stayed unmatched. The CDR3 region has the DNA TGCAGTGCTAGAGATCTGGGACTAGCGGGGGGTACCGAGCCCGGGTATGAGCAGTACTTC. It translates to CSARDLGLAGGTEPGYEQYF.

This chain links TRBV10-3 with TRBJ1-1, with D possibly TRBD1 on 5 matching bases. Trimming pared 3 bases from V and 10 bases from J, leaving 21 bases between. There are 15 residues in the CDR3. Germline V CDR1 and CDR2: ENHRY, SYGVKD. CDR3 DNA: TGTGCCATCAGTGACCTCGGGGGAGGCGCAGGAGGAGCTTTCTTT. This codes for CAISDLGGGAGGAFF.

The chain links TRBV7-2 to TRBJ2-2; no definite D call. The CDR3 consists of 15 residues. CDR1 is SGHTA and CDR2 is FQGNSA in the germline V gene. The germline V and J ends were trimmed by 7 bases and 5 bases, with 17 bases remaining between them. The CDR3 nucleotides read TGTGCCAGCATGAGCGATCCCTTGAGGACCGGGGAGCTGTTTTTT. It is translated as CASMSDPLRTGELFF.

This sequence joins TRBV25-1 and TRBJ2-1, with D uncertain. Germline V gene data show CDR1 as MGHDK and CDR2 as SYGVNS. The CDR3 loop spans 15 amino acids. V lost 5 bases and J 5 bases, leaving 16 bases between the germline ends. CDR3 region: CASSPAAFVNNEQFF. As DNA, the CDR3 is TGTGCCAGCAGTCCAGCCGCCTTTGTGAACAATGAGCAGTTCTTC.

This chain uses TRBV6-1 with TRBJ2-1; D is perhaps TRBD1 (6 bases). V lost 1 base to trimming and J lost 3 bases, with 13 bases between them. The CDR3 has 16 residues. Germline V gene lookup returns CDR1 MNHNS and CDR2 SASEGT. As DNA, the CDR3 is TGTGCCAGCAGTGAAGAAAGGCCAGGGGTCTACAATGAGCAGTTCTTC. Amino acids: CASSEERPGVYNEQFF.

Worth noting for this clonotype: A much larger clone is a single base away; this may be a read error. The rearrangement uses TRBV12-3 or TRBV12-4 and TRBJ2-7; D uncertain. There are 13 residues in the CDR3. V was shortened by 6 bases and J by 2 bases, with 11 bases between the two germline ends. The CDR3 bases are TGTGCCAGCAGCTGGCACCTAGCCTACGAGCAGTACTTC. Its protein is CASSWHLAYEQYF.

V is TRBV13 and J is TRBJ2-7; a possible D gene is TRBD1 (6 bases). In germline, CDR1 is PRHDT, CDR2 FYEKMQ (reference sequence). Trimming took 5 bases from V and 6 from J, leaving 20 bases between them. The CDR3 loop spans 15 amino acids. In DNA form, the CDR3 reads TGTGCCAGCAGCCTGGATCTTAGGGGGTTTGGCGAGCAGTACTTC. Translating gives CASSLDLRGFGEQYF.

This clonotype was detected only a few times. This sequence joins TRBV5-5 and TRBJ2-1; 7 bases agree with TRBD1. The ends lost 3 bases at V and 15 bases at J; junction bases unmatched: 12. Germline V gene lookup returns CDR1 SGHKS and CDR2 YYEKEE (reference sequence). The CDR3 totals 13 residues. The DNA of the CDR3 is TGTGCCAGCAGCTCCTTGACAGGGCGGGTTGCGTTCTTC. Its translation: CASSSLTGRVAFF.

This clonotype was detected a few times. The chain recombines TRBV6-5 with TRBJ2-1; 8 bases map to TRBD2. The CDR3 length is 14 residues. With V trimmed by 2 bases and J by 7 bases, 4 bases remained unmatched. Germline values: CDR1 MNHEY, CDR2 SVGAGI. CDR3 bases: TGTGCCAGCAGTTACCAGCGGGGGATAAATGAGCAGTTCTTC. Its protein is CASSYQRGINEQFF.

This clonotype was counted a few times. This chain connects TRBV6-1 to TRBJ2-1, with 11 bases matching TRBD2. In germline, CDR1 is MNHNS, CDR2 SASEGT. This CDR3 has 16 amino acids. V lost 6 bases and J lost 2; bases outside the gene matches: 6. The CDR3 DNA sequence: TGTGCCAGCAGGCAGGGACTAGCGGACCCCTACAATGAGCAGTTCTTC. Its protein is CASRQGLADPYNEQFF.

The rearrangement uses TRBV5-1 and TRBJ2-1; 8 nucleotides agree with TRBD2. The CDR3 consists of 18 residues. From germline, CDR1 is SGHRS and CDR2 YFSETQ. V lost 0 bases and J lost 2; bases outside the gene matches: 10. The CDR3 sequence is CASSLAGTSEMAYNEQFF. The DNA for the CDR3 is TGCGCCAGCAGCTTGGCCGGGACTAGTGAGATGGCCTACAATGAGCAGTTCTTC.

This clonotype was seen ten or more times. The junction shows a germline mismatch at one end, possibly a read error. This rearrangement joins TRBV5-1 to TRBJ2-1; D is ambiguous. Per the germline V gene, CDR1 is SGHRS and CDR2 is YFSETQ. The CDR3 loop spans 11 amino acids. This CDR3 is CASSFGHEQFF. CDR3 nucleotides: TGTGCCAGCAGCTTCGGTCATGAGCAGTTCTTC.

In its sample, this clonotype was seen a few times. This rearrangement joins TRBV20-1 to TRBJ2-5, with D uncertain. The germline V and J ends were trimmed by 3 bases and 4 bases, with 3 bases remaining between them. The CDR3 is made up of 10 amino acids. CDR1 is DFQATT, CDR2 SNEGSKA, per germline (reference sequence). CDR3 loop: CSASTETQYF. The CDR3 DNA reads as TGCAGTGCTAGCACAGAGACCCAGTACTTC.

V usage is TRBV12-3 or TRBV12-4 and J usage is TRBJ2-7; D perhaps matches TRBD2 (6 bases). Trimming cost V 4 bases and J 6 bases, with 16 bases left between them. CDR3 size: 14 residues. The CDR3 DNA follows: TGTGCCAGCAGTTCCTACCAAGCGGGTGGCGAGCAGTACTTC. Protein sequence: CASSSYQAGGEQYF.

This clonotype was seen a few times. This chain connects TRBV6-5 to TRBJ2-3, with unresolved D. The CDR3 has 13 amino acids. V was clipped by 2 bases and J by 11 bases, with 14 bases between them. Germline loops: CDR1 MNHEY, CDR2 SVGAGI. CDR3 protein: CASSYGPLRGQYF. The CDR3 region has the DNA TGTGCCAGCAGTTACGGTCCCCTTCGTGGGCAGTATTTT.

In this sample, this clonotype turned up a few times. The chain couples TRBV20-1 to TRBJ2-7; D gene uncertain. The CDR3 consists of 13 residues. V gave up 1 base and J gave up 3 bases, with 10 bases separating them. CDR1 DFQATT and CDR2 SNEGSKA come from the germline V gene (reference sequence). The CDR3 sequence is CSARVSPHYEQYF. CDR3 sequence (DNA): TGCAGTGCTAGAGTAAGTCCCCACTACGAGCAGTACTTC.

In this sample, this clonotype turned up a few times. The chain recombines TRBV6-1 with TRBJ1-6; D gene uncertain. The germline V gene encodes CDR1 MNHNS and CDR2 SASEGT. The CDR3 contains 16 residues. The V end was cut by 6 bases, the J end by 10 bases, with 22 bases between. CDR3 DNA sequence: TGTGCCAGCAGCCCATGGGCCGGGAACCCCCTCTCACCCCTCCACTTT. It specifies CASSPWAGNPLSPLHF.

This clonotype was picked up many times. The chain carries TRBV10-2 and TRBJ2-3; D might be TRBD1 or TRBD2, each matching 5 bases. Per germline, CDR1 WSHSY and CDR2 SAAADI. The CDR3 length is 14 residues. V lost 4 bases and J lost 7, with 15 bases in between. CDR3 sequence: CASSALGTRNTQYF. CDR3 coding DNA: TGCGCCAGCAGTGCCCTTGGGACGCGGAATACGCAGTATTTT.

This clonotype was recorded a few times. The chain carries TRBV6-4 and TRBJ2-2; 8 bases fit TRBD1. J gave up 4 bases and V 2 bases, and 6 bases lay outside the gene matches. The CDR3 extends over 16 amino acids. Germline V gene lookup returns CDR1 MRHNA and CDR2 SNTAGT. In nucleotides, the CDR3 is TGTGCCAGCAGTGACACGGACAGGGTCAGCACCGGGGAGCTGTTTTTT. It specifies CASSDTDRVSTGELFF.